This TCR beta chain was sequenced during a study of CD8 T cells in ankylosing spondylitis. General study findings and limits: Earlier literature documents some of the motif variants in reactive arthritis synovial fluid and blood. Characteristic of ankylosing spondylitis blood, it appeared, was a TCR beta motif comprising several highly homologous variants. Relatively rare in peripheral blood, disease-linked clones were also CD8+.

In making TCR beta libraries, quantitative 5'-RACE with molecular barcodes was used. In TCRdb, the 5' RACE reads were re-called with MiXCR into one record per CDR3 protein. This sample yields some 25,000 distinct CDR3 sequences, of which about 2.5% are seen a single time; 7.7% belongs to the top ten. V was shortened by 0 bases and J by 0 bases, with 8 bases between the two germline ends. Germline V gene sequence: CDR1 SGDLS, CDR2 YYNGEE. The CDR3 loop spans 15 amino acids. This clonotype appeared many times. Its antigen remains unidentified. This rearrangement joins TRBV9 to TRBJ2-3; D assignment may be TRBD1 or TRBD2 (6 bases each). The origin of this receptor is a female donor with ankylosing spondylitis or in good health (not recorded which). The specimen was blood, either unsorted or a sorted T cell fraction (not recorded which). For the CDR3, the DNA is TGTGCCAGCAGCGTAGCGGGGGCAAGCACAGATACGCAGTATTTT. As protein: CASSVAGASTDTQYF.